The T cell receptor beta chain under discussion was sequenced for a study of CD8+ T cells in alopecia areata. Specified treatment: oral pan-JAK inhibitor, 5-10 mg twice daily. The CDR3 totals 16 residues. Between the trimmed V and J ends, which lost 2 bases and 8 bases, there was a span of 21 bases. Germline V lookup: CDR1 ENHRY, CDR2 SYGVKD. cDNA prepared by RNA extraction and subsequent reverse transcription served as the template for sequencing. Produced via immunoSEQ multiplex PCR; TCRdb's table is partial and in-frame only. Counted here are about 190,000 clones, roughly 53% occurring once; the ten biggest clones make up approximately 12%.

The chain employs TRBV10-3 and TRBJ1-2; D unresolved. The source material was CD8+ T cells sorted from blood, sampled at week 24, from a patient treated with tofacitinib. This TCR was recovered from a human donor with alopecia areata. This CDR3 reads CAISEPADGGDGGYTF. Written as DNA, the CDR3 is TGTGCCATCAGTGAGCCCGCCGATGGTGGGGATGGAGGCTACACCTTC.